This TCR beta chain was recovered during a study of CD4 T cells in relation to SARS-CoV-2 and coronaviruses. Overall study: The HLA restriction of the shared crossreactive spike epitopes was mapped.

This CDR3 has 15 amino acids. J lost 8 bases, V lost 5 bases, and 14 bases had no gene match. The germline gives CDR1 SGHTA, CDR2 FQGTGA. Study results and limitations: In around 63% of donors, memory CD4+ clonotypes crossrecognized SARS-CoV-2 and at least one common cold coronavirus spike. Each donor contributed either pre-pandemic or post-infection samples, not both.

Clones were read by immunoSEQ multiplex PCR, and TCRdb kept only the in-frame ones, dropping some. The sample gives under 90,000 clones, about 92% of which show up once; 0.23% is in the top ten. CD4+ T cells from unexposed donors were obtained before the COVID-19 pandemic (2011-2018). With respect to this clone: The antigen remains unidentified.

This sequence was found in a human donor in good health. Sequenced: naive CD4+ T cells from PBMCs. Subset defined: naive CD4+ T cells isolated by negative enrichment. The chain links TRBV7-3 to TRBJ1-2, with 7 bases that match TRBD1. This CDR3 is CASSPSTGYHGGYTF. The CDR3 DNA reads TGTGCCAGCAGCCCCTCGACAGGGTACCACGGAGGCTACACCTTC.